This TCR beta chain was obtained from a study of OX40 agonist ivuxolimab in advanced cancers. Study-level information: Six ivuxolimab dose levels, 0.01 to 10 mg/kg, were given intravenously every 2 weeks. Study conclusions and caveats: CD4+ and CD8+ T cells in blood underwent clonal expansion by week 6 at 0.1 to 3.0 mg/kg. Antigen specificity of clonally expanded peripheral T cells was not established.

Germline lookup yields CDR1 SGHTA and CDR2 FQGNSA. Trimming shortened V by 5 bases and J by 11 bases, and 13 bases separated the two germline ends. This CDR3 has 12 residues. The protocol was immunoSEQ multiplex PCR, while the TCRdb copy is restricted to in-frame clones and leaves out a portion. The data contain around 67,000 clones, around 84% of them seen just once; the ten biggest clones take up over 2%. Remarks on this clone: Antigen specificity is unknown.

The specimen comprised CD4+ or CD8+ T cells sorted from blood, sampled in a trial of the OX40 agonist ivuxolimab. This clonotype was sampled from an adult with an advanced solid tumor such as melanoma, head and neck, liver or kidney cancer. The rearrangement links TRBV7-2 to TRBJ1-5, with D tentatively TRBD1 (5 bases). CDR3 bases: TGTGCCAGCAGCGGGTCCAGGGAAACCCAGCATTTT. Protein product: CASSGSRETQHF.